The 10 T cell receptor beta chains below all came from one sample that was sequenced in a study of T cells after yellow fever vaccination. TCRdb redid the calling of the 5' RACE reads with MiXCR, one entry per CDR3 protein. The sample yields about 500,000 distinct CDR3 sequences, less than 20% seen once. Material: PBMCs, obtained less than 6 days after the first yellow fever vaccination. These receptors originate from a man aged 18 to 29 who received the YFV17D yellow fever vaccine.

The chain joins TRBV12-3 or TRBV12-4 to TRBJ2-7; D not resolved. The CDR3 runs 17 residues. Trimming took 5 bases from V and 0 from J, leaving 20 bases between them. The CDR3 sequence: CASSPQRPFDGSYEQYF. CDR3 in DNA: TGTGCCAGCAGTCCACAACGGCCGTTCGACGGCTCCTACGAGCAGTACTTC.

This clonotype was detected only a few times. The chain has TRBV28 and TRBJ1-2, with TRBD1 matching 7 bases. CDR3 length: 12 amino acids. Germline assignment: CDR1 MDHEN and CDR2 SYDVKM. With 7 bases clipped from V and 2 bases from J, the junction kept 1 base outside the gene matches. The CDR3: CASKDRNYGYTF. CDR3 sequence (DNA): TGTGCCAGCAAGGACAGGAACTATGGCTACACCTTC.

The chain links TRBV7-3 to TRBJ1-1; TRBD1 matches at 9 bases. Germline CDR1 is SGHTA and CDR2 is FQGTGA. Trimming took 5 bases from V and 8 from J; bases not matched to a gene: 9. The CDR3 runs 14 residues. CDR3 sequence (DNA): TGTGCCAGCAGCGCAGGAATACAGGGGGCAGAAGCTTTCTTT. It specifies CASSAGIQGAEAFF.

Only a few counts were recorded for this clonotype. The chain combines TRBV10-2 with TRBJ2-7, with 10 bases aligning to TRBD1. The germline V gene encodes CDR1 WSHSY and CDR2 SAAADI. V shed 5 bases, J shed 5 bases, and the junction held 6 bases outside the gene matches. The CDR3 sequence is 14 residues long. This chain's CDR3 is CASSPDRGTDEQYF. For the CDR3, the DNA is TGCGCCAGCAGTCCGGACAGGGGGACTGACGAGCAGTACTTC.

This clonotype was detected only a few times. CDR3 residues: CASNGGNTEAFF. The CDR3 nucleotides read TGTGCCAGCAATGGCGGGAACACTGAAGCTTTCTTT. The V call is TRBV6-5, the J call TRBJ1-1; D gene uncertain. The CDR3 covers 12 residues. Germline CDR1 reads MNHEY; CDR2 reads SVGAGI. Trimming took off 7 bases at V and 1 base at J, with 7 bases between the two ends.

The chain couples TRBV15 to TRBJ1-6; D is undetermined. This CDR3 is 15 amino acids long. The germline gives CDR1 LNHNV, CDR2 YYDKDF (reference sequence). Trimming removed 1 base at V and 5 bases at J, with 9 bases between. CDR3 coding DNA: TGTGCCACCAGCAGAGTATTGGGTAATAATTCACCCCTCCACTTT. It is translated as CATSRVLGNNSPLHF. Filled out from reference TRBV15 and TRBJ1-6, the complete variable domain reads DAMVIQNPRYQVTQFGKPVTLSCSQTLNHNVMYWYQQKSSQAPKLLFHYYDKDFNNEADTPDNFQSRRPNTSFCFLDIRSPGLGDTAMYLCATSRVLGNNSPLHFGNGTRLTVT.

This clonotype was observed a handful of times. The chain uses TRBV5-1 and TRBJ1-2; D remains ambiguous. CDR3 size: 15 residues. The ends were cut back, 2 bases at V and 0 bases at J, with 11 bases in the middle. Germline V gene lookup returns CDR1 SGHRS and CDR2 YFSETQ. The CDR3 DNA reads TGCGCCAGCAGCTTTGGATTACAAGCTAACTATGGCTACACCTTC. This codes for CASSFGLQANYGYTF.

This clonotype was recorded a few times. The J gene is TRBJ2-5, the V gene TRBV9; perhaps TRBD2 as D (6 bases). CDR3 length: 14 amino acids. Trimming left V 3 bases short and J 2 bases short, with 11 bases between. Germline loops: CDR1 SGDLS, CDR2 YYNGEE. CDR3 sequence (DNA): TGTGCCAGCAGCGCCAGGACTACTCAAGAGACCCAGTACTTC. Translating it yields CASSARTTQETQYF.

For the CDR3, the DNA is TGTGCCAGCAGGGGACTACACCGCCGCACAGATACGCAGTATTTT. Its translation is CASRGLHRRTDTQYF. V usage is TRBV12-3 or TRBV12-4 and J usage is TRBJ2-3; 7 bases are shared with TRBD2. This CDR3 contains 15 residues. With 6 bases clipped from V and 1 base from J, the junction kept 7 bases outside the gene matches.

The V gene is TRBV27, the J gene TRBJ2-2; maybe TRBD1 (6 bases). The CDR3 spans 13 residues. CDR1 is MNHEY, CDR2 SMNVEV, per germline (reference sequence). Trimming shortened V by 8 bases and J by 5 bases, and 12 bases separated the two germline ends. CDR3 DNA: TGTGCCAGCGGACAACAGGGAACCGGGGAGCTGTTTTTT. It is translated as CASGQQGTGELFF.